This T cell receptor beta chain was recovered during a study of blood T cell repertoires in COVID-19. Study as a whole: Spain, Italy and the United States supplied samples that represented acute and convalescent COVID-19. Sources were T cells, B-cell-depleted T cells, or PBMCs; the material itself was cDNA or gDNA.

Generated by immunoSEQ multiplex PCR, the TCRdb table keeps only in-frame clones and is missing some. The repertoire holds hundreds of thousands of clones, with 83% as singletons. V dropped 6 bases and J dropped 4; count of bases not matched to a gene: 9. Germline CDR1 SEHNR, CDR2 FQNEAQ (reference sequence). The length of the CDR3 is 15 residues. Sequenced sample: peripheral blood. The chain joins TRBV7-9 to TRBJ2-7; 10 bases align to TRBD2. This clonotype was obtained from a woman aged 40 to 50 with active or convalescent COVID-19. The CDR3 coding sequence is TGTGCCAGCAGGGATCTAGCGGGAGATAGGTACGAGCAGTACTTC. This codes for CASRDLAGDRYEQYF.